Listed below are T cell receptor beta chains from one sample, sequenced in a study of blood T cell repertoires in COVID-19. The method was immunoSEQ multiplex PCR; TCRdb's version includes in-frame clones alone and lacks a portion of them. The data contain about 670,000 clones, 75% to 90% of them singletons. The sample was peripheral blood. The receptors originated from a woman younger than 30 with acute or convalescent COVID-19. Both conserved end residues are part of each CDR3. The order of the fields is J gene, V gene, CDR3 protein.

J: TRBJ1-5; V: TRBV10-3; CDR3: CAISTRGGTQPQHF
J: TRBJ1-1; V: TRBV7-9; CDR3: CASSLSGRGAKAFF
J: TRBJ1-5; V: TRBV12-3/TRBV12-4; CDR3: CASGLEQPQHF
J: TRBJ2-7; V: TRBV24-1; CDR3: CATSAGAYEQYF
J: TRBJ2-6; V: TRBV3-1/TRBV3-2; CDR3: CASSPPLAGGPSGANVLTF
J: TRBJ1-1; V: TRBV9; CDR3: CASSAEGQGGEAFF
J: TRBJ1-2; V: TRBV24-1; CDR3: CATNRTGPSGYGYTF
J: TRBJ1-4; V: TRBV5-1; CDR3: CASSGTENEKLFF
J: TRBJ1-1; V: TRBV18; CDR3: CASSPAVDTEAFF
J: TRBJ1-2; V: TRBV5-1; CDR3: CASSRRTGYEDYGYTF
J: TRBJ1-4; V: TRBV6-6; CDR3: CASSPNDYGKLFF
J: TRBJ2-3; V: TRBV19; CDR3: CASSIDGPGGNTDTQYF
J: TRBJ1-2; V: TRBV5-5; CDR3: CASSSGGYGYTF
J: TRBJ1-2; V: TRBV28; CDR3: CASGDRAGGYTF
J: TRBJ1-4; V: TRBV6-6; CDR3: CASSYFLRKLFF
J: TRBJ2-7; V: TRBV7-2; CDR3: CASRSWAGPYEQYF
J: TRBJ1-1; V: TRBV7-9; CDR3: CASSRPQVATEAFF
J: TRBJ2-3; V: TRBV5-6; CDR3: CASSFTGGGRGTDTQYF
J: TRBJ2-5; V: TRBV15; CDR3: CATSSTGVQETQYF
J: TRBJ2-3; V: TRBV5-4; CDR3: CASSSRQPSGTDTQYF
J: TRBJ2-2; V: TRBV7-9; CDR3: CASSGPAGGRTGELFF
J: TRBJ1-2; V: TRBV3-1/TRBV3-2; CDR3: CASSQDSAANYGYTF
J: TRBJ2-7; V: TRBV2; CDR3: CASGRTGPYEQYF
J: TRBJ2-1; V: TRBV5-4; CDR3: CASSPVSSGSYNEQFF
J: TRBJ1-2; V: TRBV30; CDR3: CAWTRGRDGYTF
J: TRBJ2-3; V: TRBV15; CDR3: CATTDGTSFPDTQYF
J: TRBJ2-1; V: TRBV6-2/TRBV6-3; CDR3: CASSYPRGPPGNEQFF
J: TRBJ2-6; V: TRBV4-3; CDR3: CASSPGQGEANVLTF
J: TRBJ1-5; V: TRBV19; CDR3: CASEGGHQPQHF